Sequencing of this T cell receptor beta chain was carried out in a study of T cells in localized non-small cell lung cancer. This table comes from immunoSEQ multiplex PCR, and its TCRdb copy is limited to in-frame clones, with some not included. The data contain about 6,000 clones, under 30% of them singletons. Points on this clone: Its target is not known.

Study outcomes and limitations: Appearances in adjacent lung were noted for a median approximately 58 of the top 100 tumor clones. Adjacent uninvolved lung tissue had the highest T cell clonality, exceeding tumor. The study linked higher blood T cell density to longer overall survival. Multi-region tumor sequencing was not done, so intratumor heterogeneity could not be excluded.

V lost 2 bases and J lost 0, with 5 bases in between. Looked up from germline, CDR1 is LNHDA and CDR2 is SQIVND (reference sequence). This CDR3 spans 15 amino acids. This chain uses TRBV19 with TRBJ2-6, with no clear D. This clonotype originated in a female donor aged 60 or older with stage I lung adenocarcinoma. The sequencing used lung tumor tissue, collected before any cancer treatment. The CDR3: CASSIRRSGANVLTF. CDR3 sequence (DNA): TGTGCCAGTAGTATACGACGCTCTGGGGCCAACGTCCTGACTTTC. The full variable domain, rest sourced from reference TRBV19 and TRBJ2-6, is DGGITQSPKYLFRKEGQNVTLSCEQNLNHDAMYWYRQDPGQGLRLIYYSQIVNDFQKGDIAEGYSVSREKKESFPLTVTSAQKNPTAFYLCASSIRRSGANVLTFGAGSRLTVL.